A single sample is the source of the 23 T cell receptor beta chains below, sequenced in a study of CXCR3-negative and CXCR3-positive naive CD8 T cells. Study-wide points: CXCR3-expressing naive cells carried TRB CDR3s more hydrophobic than those of CXCR3-negative naive cells.

No antigen has been assigned to these receptors. UMI labels and 5' RACE were used to prepare the TRB cDNA libraries. Reprocessing the 5' RACE reads, TCRdb reports a single entry for every CDR3 protein and omits DNA. Its table lists under 110,000 distinct CDR3 sequences. The sequenced sample consisted of naive CXCR3+ CD8+ T cells from blood. The subset denotes: CD45RO-CCR7+CD27+CD95- naive CD8+ T cells expressing CXCR3 (TNR3+). The receptors were gathered from a human donor in good health. Some clones in this sample may be carry-over from other donors' samples.

The chain has TRBV9 and TRBJ2-2; the D call of TRBD1 rests on TCRdb alone, since no DNA is present to check it. Germline V gene sequence: CDR1 SGDLS, CDR2 YYNGEE. The CDR3 has 13 residues. CDR3: CASRTGNTGELFF.

The chain recombines TRBV28 with TRBJ2-3; TCRdb's assignment of TRBD1 cannot be checked, as there is no DNA. Germline V gene lookup returns CDR1 MDHEN and CDR2 SYDVKM. The CDR3 extends over 14 amino acids. The CDR3 sequence: CASSMRGPTDTQYF.

This rearrangement joins TRBV18 to TRBJ2-7; lacking DNA, the TRBD1 call made by TCRdb goes unchecked. The CDR3 spans 21 residues. CDR1 KGHSH and CDR2 LQKENI come from the germline V gene. This CDR3 is CASSPFFIPGQRITDSYEQYF.

This chain uses TRBV5-1 with TRBJ2-7; the D call from TCRdb, TRBD1, cannot be confirmed without DNA. The germline V gene encodes CDR1 SGHRS and CDR2 YFSETQ. The CDR3 length is 15 residues. The CDR3 protein is CASKGIEQGEYEQYF.

This chain connects TRBV7-9 to TRBJ1-5. The CDR3 consists of 13 residues. CDR1 and CDR2 (germline): SEHNR, FQNEAQ (reference sequence). CDR3 amino acids: CASSPRDNQPQHF. The full variable domain, with the rest looked up from reference TRBV7-9 and TRBJ1-5, is DTGVSQNPRHKITKRGQNVTFRCDPISEHNRLYWYRQTLGQGPEFLTYFQNEAQLEKSRLLSDRFSAERPKGSFSTLEIQRTEQGDSAMYLCASSPRDNQPQHFGDGTRLSIL.

The chain employs TRBV4-1 and TRBJ2-7; TCRdb designates TRBD2, a call that cannot be tested without DNA. Germline loops: CDR1 MGHRA, CDR2 YSYEKL. The CDR3 sequence is 12 residues long. The CDR3 is CASSPGGQEQYF.

This CDR3 is CATFWGANEKLFF. The chain couples TRBV6-6 to TRBJ1-4; checking the TCRdb D call of TRBD1 is not possible without DNA. Looked up from germline, CDR1 is MNHNY and CDR2 is SVGAGI (reference sequence). This CDR3 has 13 residues.

The CDR3 is CASGLVAWGDTQYF. The rearrangement uses TRBV12-5 and TRBJ2-3. The germline V gene has CDR1 LGHNT and CDR2 FRNRAP. This CDR3 is built from 14 residues.

The chain is built from TRBV30 and TRBJ2-1; the D call from TCRdb, TRBD2, cannot be confirmed without DNA. The CDR3 consists of 14 residues. Germline V lookup: CDR1 GTSNPN, CDR2 SVGIG (reference sequence). The CDR3 reads CAWSFGGGTNEQFF.

The chain recombines TRBV15 with TRBJ2-3; TCRdb proposes TRBD2, but this gene call is untestable without DNA. The CDR3 loop spans 14 amino acids. CDR1 is LNHNV, CDR2 YYDKDF, per germline (reference sequence). This CDR3 reads CATSKWRGTDTQYF. The full variable domain, its missing parts supplied by reference TRBV15 and TRBJ2-3, is DAMVIQNPRYQVTQFGKPVTLSCSQTLNHNVMYWYQQKSSQAPKLLFHYYDKDFNNEADTPDNFQSRRPNTSFCFLDIRSPGLGDTAMYLCATSKWRGTDTQYFGPGTRLTVL.

The V and J genes are TRBV12-3 or TRBV12-4 and TRBJ2-1; TCRdb returns TRBD2, unconfirmable since there is no DNA. This CDR3 is 12 amino acids long. CDR3 sequence: CASSLLAVEQFF.

CDR3 loop: CASSQRGNSPLHF. The chain couples TRBV14 to TRBJ1-6; TCRdb returns TRBD1, unconfirmable since there is no DNA. Germline V gene data show CDR1 as SGHDN and CDR2 as FVKESK. The CDR3 length is 13 residues.

The V and J genes are TRBV7-9 and TRBJ2-7; no DNA is available, so the TRBD1 call from TCRdb remains unchecked. Germline CDR1 and CDR2: SEHNR and FQNEAQ (reference sequence). The CDR3 is 14 residues long. This CDR3 reads CASSTTGGSYEQYF.

The chain links TRBV20-1 to TRBJ2-1; TCRdb outputs TRBD2, but without DNA this stays unchecked. From germline, CDR1 is DFQATT and CDR2 SNEGSKA (reference sequence). This CDR3 has 11 residues. CDR3 sequence: CSARSGSSQFF.

The chain uses TRBV6-4 and TRBJ2-3; TCRdb proposes TRBD1, but this gene call is untestable without DNA. In germline, CDR1 is MRHNA, CDR2 SNTAGT. The CDR3 totals 14 residues. CDR3 amino acids: CASSGGGSPDTQYF.

The gene calls are TRBV7-9 and TRBJ2-5; as DNA is missing, the TRBD1 call by TCRdb cannot be tested. The CDR3 contains 15 residues. Germline loops: CDR1 SEHNR, CDR2 FQNEAQ (reference sequence). CDR3 sequence: CASSLTPDRQETQYF.

V gene TRBV6-2 or TRBV6-3 combines with J gene TRBJ2-7; TCRdb picks TRBD1, but there is no DNA to check that call. The germline V gene has CDR1 MNHEY and CDR2 SVGEGT. CDR3 length: 14 residues. This CDR3 reads CASSAGQGGYEQYF.

The chain links TRBV25-1 to TRBJ2-5; the D gene TCRdb calls, TRBD1, cannot be checked with no DNA. Germline values: CDR1 MGHDK, CDR2 SYGVNS. The CDR3 totals 16 residues. The CDR3 spells CASSGGATDLQETQYF.

J is TRBJ2-2 and V is TRBV30; the D call of TRBD1 rests on TCRdb alone, since no DNA is present to check it. This CDR3 is 14 amino acids long. Germline V gene lookup returns CDR1 GTSNPN and CDR2 SVGIG (reference sequence). CDR3 amino acids: CAWSTTGAAGELFF.

The chain recombines TRBV27 with TRBJ2-1; as DNA is missing, the TRBD1 call by TCRdb cannot be tested. Germline CDR1 reads MNHEY; CDR2 reads SMNVEV (reference sequence). The CDR3 contains 15 residues. The chain's CDR3 is CASSLMDREFGEQFF.

This chain links TRBV9 with TRBJ1-1. This CDR3 contains 12 residues. CDR1 is SGDLS and CDR2 is YYNGEE in the germline V gene. The CDR3 loop reads CASGSDNTEAFF.

The genes are TRBV4-1 and TRBJ2-7. The germline V gene encodes CDR1 MGHRA and CDR2 YSYEKL. This CDR3 region has 14 residues. This CDR3 is CASSQARTNYEQYF.

J is TRBJ2-7 and V is TRBV5-1; without DNA, the TCRdb call of TRBD1 cannot be checked. This CDR3 has 15 amino acids. The germline CDR1 and CDR2 sequences are SGHRS and YFSETQ. The CDR3 region is CASSDRDIDVREQYF.